This T cell receptor (beta chain) was identified during a study of T-cell memory formation after mild COVID-19. The CDR3 is made up of 13 amino acids. With 7 bases removed from V and 0 bases from J, the gap between germline ends came to 10 bases. Using its own MiXCR run on the 5' RACE reads, TCRdb lists one record per CDR3 protein. The sample includes about 390,000 distinct CDR3 sequences, roughly 21% seen only once; the top ten take around 13%. This clonotype has just a few counts. The chain carries TRBV12-3 or TRBV12-4 and TRBJ2-7; no firm D call. What was sequenced was PBMCs or a T cell subset sorted from them (not recorded which). This clonotype was obtained from an adult woman who had mild COVID-19 (a few samples of this study predate the infection). Cell type and time point are not known. The CDR3 here is CASTAGSSYEQYF. CDR3 nucleotides: TGTGCCAGCACCGCTGGAAGCTCCTACGAGCAGTACTTC.